The 9 T cell receptor beta chains listed next were all sequenced from one sample in a study of shared clonotypes between healthy human individuals (dated by TCRdb to the early 2020s). The library relied on the immunoSEQ multiplex PCR assay. Not all clones reach the TCRdb copy of this immuneACCESS table, which keeps in-frame sequences only. Checked studies attribute under half of the gap to unresolved V genes and leave the rest unexplained. The sample has a few million clones on record, just under 95% of them singletons. The ten largest clones take up more than 1.5% of the sample. CD8 naive samples were CD45RO-negative cells positively selected for CCR7, giving a CD45RA+CCR7+ population that excluded TemRA cells. The specimen sequenced was naive CD8+ T cells from PBMCs. The cell subset or site label here, explained by the study, means: CD45RA+CCR7+. The receptors were sampled from a man aged 18 to 35 in good health. Some clones in this sample may be carry-over from other donors' samples.

The chain couples TRBV7-9 to TRBJ1-1; tentative D call: TRBD1 (5 bases). Germline CDR1 and CDR2: SEHNR and FQNEAQ (reference sequence). The CDR3 is made up of 14 amino acids. V lost 5 bases, J lost 5 bases, and 15 bases lay in between. The CDR3 nucleotides are TGTGCCAGCAGCGCCAGGGTTAGTCGTACTGAAGCTTTCTTT. Translation gives CASSARVSRTEAFF.

The CDR3 coding sequence is TGTGCCAGCACCACGAGGTGGTTGCACACCGGGGAGCTGTTTTTT. This sequence encodes CASTTRWLHTGELFF. The V call is TRBV28, the J call TRBJ2-2, with no clear D. This CDR3 contains 15 residues. The V end lost 7 bases, the J end lost 3 bases, and 15 bases lay between the germline ends. Germline lookup yields CDR1 MDHEN and CDR2 SYDVKM. Using reference TRBV28 and TRBJ2-2 for the parts outside the CDR3, the full variable domain is DVKVTQSSRYLVKRTGEKVFLECVQDMDHENMFWYRQDPGLGLRLIYFSYDVKMKEKGDIPEGYSVSREKKERFSLILESASTNQTSMYLCASTTRWLHTGELFFGEGSRLTVL.

The V call is TRBV29-1, the J call TRBJ1-2, with D hard to call. This CDR3 contains 12 residues. Germline CDR1 and CDR2: SQVTM and ANQGSEA. The V end lost 6 bases, the J end lost 1 base, and 9 bases lay between the germline ends. The CDR3, as DNA: TGCAGCGTGGTTCAGGTTAACTATGGCTACACCTTC. It encodes CSVVQVNYGYTF.

V gene TRBV4-3 combines with J gene TRBJ2-7, with D perhaps being TRBD1 or TRBD2 (5 bases each). CDR3 length: 14 residues. The germline V gene encodes CDR1 LGHNA and CDR2 YSLEER. V shed 3 bases and J shed 5 bases, with 14 bases lying between them. CDR3 amino acids: CASSHLEGTHEQYF. For the CDR3, the DNA is TGCGCCAGCAGCCACCTCGAGGGGACCCACGAGCAGTACTTC.

The chain joins TRBV13 to TRBJ2-5, with D perhaps matching TRBD2 (6 bases). This CDR3 contains 14 residues. Germline values: CDR1 PRHDT, CDR2 FYEKMQ (reference sequence). V was cut by 5 bases and J by 3 bases, with 13 bases left in between. The CDR3 nucleotides are TGTGCCAGCAGCCGGAGGGAGCGAAAAGAGACCCAGTACTTC. Translation: CASSRRERKETQYF.

The V and J genes are TRBV28 and TRBJ1-5; D uncertain. The germline CDR1 and CDR2 sequences are MDHEN and SYDVKM. V was shortened by 10 bases and J by 0 bases, with 10 bases between the two germline ends. This CDR3 comprises 13 residues. In nucleotides, the CDR3 is TGTGCCATTTCCAGGAATAGCAATCAGCCCCAGCATTTT. This translates into CAISRNSNQPQHF.

J is TRBJ1-3 and V is TRBV7-9; D is perhaps TRBD1 (5 bases). CDR1 is SEHNR and CDR2 is FQNEAQ in the germline V gene (reference sequence). V was shortened by 6 bases and J by 0 bases, with 15 bases between the two germline ends. The CDR3 consists of 16 residues. The CDR3: CASRHRDSFSGNTIYF. CDR3 in DNA: TGTGCCAGCAGACACCGGGACTCCTTCTCTGGAAACACCATATATTTT.

This clone was recorded only once. The V and J genes are TRBV4-3 and TRBJ2-3; D perhaps matches TRBD1 (6 bases). Germline V CDR1 and CDR2: LGHNA, YSLEER. Trimming took 0 bases from V and 6 from J, leaving 13 bases between them. This CDR3 contains 15 residues. CDR3 sequence: CASSQDGDTSDTQYF. Written as DNA, the CDR3 is TGCGCCAGCAGCCAAGATGGGGACACCTCCGATACGCAGTATTTT.

This rearrangement joins TRBV7-3 to TRBJ2-5; 9 nucleotides match TRBD2. This CDR3 comprises 16 residues. The V and J ends lost 5 bases and 3 bases, in that order; junction bases with no gene match: 10. Germline assignment: CDR1 SGHTA and CDR2 FQGTGA. CDR3 coding DNA: TGTGCCAGCAGCCTAGCGGGACGCGGCTTCAAAGAGACCCAGTACTTC. This sequence encodes CASSLAGRGFKETQYF.